The clone carrying this T cell receptor beta chain has just a few counts. Looked up from germline, CDR1 is DFQATT and CDR2 is SNEGSKA (reference sequence). The CDR3 runs to 13 residues. The trim removed 8 bases at V and 2 bases at J, leaving 4 bases unmatched. This sample is drawn from a study of T-cell reconstitution after alpha-beta-depleted transplantation in children. Preparation of the TCRbeta library was carried out with unique molecular identifiers. TCRdb itself ran the PCR reads through MiXCR, one entry per CDR3 protein. The data show some 490,000 distinct CDR3 sequences, approximately 12% seen once.

The rearrangement uses TRBV20-1 and TRBJ2-7; 12 positions agree with TRBD2. The receptor comes from a human donor who donated a stem cell graft to a child with combined immunodeficiency. Specimen: PBMCs from the stem cell graft donor, collected from the stem cell graft. CDR3 nucleotide sequence: TGCAGTTGGACTAGCGGGGCCACCTACGAGCAGTACTTC. Translated, it gives CSWTSGATYEQYF.